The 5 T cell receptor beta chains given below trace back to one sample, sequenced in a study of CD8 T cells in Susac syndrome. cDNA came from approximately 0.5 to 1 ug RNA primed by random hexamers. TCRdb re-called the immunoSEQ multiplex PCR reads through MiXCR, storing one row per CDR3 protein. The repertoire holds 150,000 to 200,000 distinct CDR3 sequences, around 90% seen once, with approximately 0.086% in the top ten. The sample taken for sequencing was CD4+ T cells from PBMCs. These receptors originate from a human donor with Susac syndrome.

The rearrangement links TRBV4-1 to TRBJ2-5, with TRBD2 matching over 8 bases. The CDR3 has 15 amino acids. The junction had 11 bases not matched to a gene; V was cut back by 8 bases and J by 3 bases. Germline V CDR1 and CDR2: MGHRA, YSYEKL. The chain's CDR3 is CASSTRGGVKETQYF. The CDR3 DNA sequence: TGCGCCAGCTCCACCCGGGGGGGGGTCAAAGAGACCCAGTACTTC.

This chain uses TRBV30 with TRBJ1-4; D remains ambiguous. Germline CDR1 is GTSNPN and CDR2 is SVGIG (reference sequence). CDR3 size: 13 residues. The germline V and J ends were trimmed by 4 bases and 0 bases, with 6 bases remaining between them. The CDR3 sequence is CAWIEATNEKLFF. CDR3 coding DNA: TGTGCCTGGATTGAGGCAACTAATGAAAAACTGTTTTTT.

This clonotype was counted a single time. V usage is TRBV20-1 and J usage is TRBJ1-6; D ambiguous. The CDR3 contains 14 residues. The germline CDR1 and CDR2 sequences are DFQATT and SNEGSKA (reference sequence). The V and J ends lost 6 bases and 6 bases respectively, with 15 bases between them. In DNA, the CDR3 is TGCAGTGCCAGAATTGAGGCCGCTAATTCACCCCTCCACTTT. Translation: CSARIEAANSPLHF.

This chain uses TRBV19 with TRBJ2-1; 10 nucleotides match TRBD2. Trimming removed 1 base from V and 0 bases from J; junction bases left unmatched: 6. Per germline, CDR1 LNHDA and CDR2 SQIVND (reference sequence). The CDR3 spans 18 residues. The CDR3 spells CASSIGAGGFSSYNEQFF. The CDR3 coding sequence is TGTGCCAGTAGTATAGGAGCGGGGGGGTTCAGCTCCTACAATGAGCAGTTCTTC.

The CDR3 loop is CASSQGVVAGYQETQYF. The CDR3 region has the DNA TGTGCCAGCAGCCAAGGGGTCGTAGCGGGGTACCAAGAGACCCAGTACTTC. The chain couples TRBV4-2 to TRBJ2-5; 8 positions match TRBD2. The trim removed 1 base at V and 0 bases at J, leaving 7 bases unmatched. Germline V gives CDR1 LGHNA, CDR2 YNFKEQ. CDR3 length: 17 residues.